This record covers a single T cell receptor (beta chain). Antigen unknown. This sample was taken from a study of CD8 T cells in ankylosing spondylitis. Study-level findings and limits: Within ankylosing spondylitis blood, a TCR beta motif made up of seven to nine highly homologous variants appeared to be characteristic.

This CDR3 has 13 residues. Germline-derived CDR1 and CDR2 are LNHDA and SQIVND (reference sequence). The ends lost 7 bases at V and 3 bases at J; junction bases unmatched: 4. Each TCR beta library was made by quantitative 5'-RACE that incorporated molecular barcodes. TCRdb reanalysed the 5' RACE reads using MiXCR and keeps one entry per CDR3 protein. Of over 150,000 distinct CDR3 sequences listed, over 10% are singletons. The receptor was isolated from a male donor with ankylosing spondylitis or in good health (not recorded which). The V call is TRBV19, the J call TRBJ1-2; 8 nucleotides align to TRBD1. The specimen was blood, either unsorted or a sorted T cell fraction (not recorded which). CDR3 sequence (DNA): TGTGCCAGTACCCCGGACAGGGACTATGGCTACACCTTC. Its translation: CASTPDRDYGYTF.